This T cell receptor (beta chain) was identified during a study of Tregs in tolerant kidney transplant recipients. Remarks on this clone: Its antigen is undetermined.

Assay used: immunoSEQ multiplex PCR; TCRdb lists only in-frame clones, some missing. Among more than 90,000 clones, around 94% were seen once, and the ten largest hold approximately 0.62%. CD4+CD25+CD127- Tregs, CD4+CD25- non-Tregs, CD4 and CD8 cells were sorted. Broader study findings: Activated donor B cell expansion appeared to reveal the most relevant donor-specific TCRbeta repertoire. Biological reproducibility was not directly addressed, but technical replication error appeared minimal. The small number of patients limits these findings pending further validation.

This CDR3 comprises 15 residues. CDR1 and CDR2 from the germline V gene are SGHVS and FQNEAQ. Trimming stripped 3 bases from V and 7 bases from J, with 17 bases between. Sequenced sample: CD4+ T cells from blood. This receptor was identified in a human donor in good health. This chain uses TRBV7-8 with TRBJ2-3; TRBD2 might be the D (5 bases). CDR3 protein: CASSLLALSVNTQYF. In nucleotides, the CDR3 is TGTGCCAGCAGCTTGCTAGCCCTCTCGGTGAATACGCAGTATTTT. Based on the CDR3 plus reference TRBV7-8 and TRBJ2-3, the full variable domain is GAGVSQSPRYKVAKRGQDVALRCDPISGHVSLFWYQQALGQGPEFLTYFQNEAQLDKSGLPSDRFFAERPEGSVSTLKIQRTQQEDSAVYLCASSLLALSVNTQYFGPGTRLTVL.